Listed here is a single TCR beta chain. This sample is drawn from a study of shared clonotypes between healthy human individuals. The protocol was immunoSEQ multiplex PCR, while the TCRdb copy is restricted to in-frame clones and leaves out a portion. Among about 2.4 million clones listed, over 85% were seen once. Germline assignment: CDR1 KGHSH and CDR2 LQKENI. Trimming took 1 base from V and 1 from J; bases not matched to a gene: 11. The CDR3 totals 20 residues. The gene calls are TRBV18 and TRBJ2-6, with 9 bases matching TRBD1. This TCR came from a young man in good health. The sample taken for sequencing was naive CD4+ T cells sorted from blood. As to subset: CD45RA+ positively selected. The CDR3 DNA is TGTGCCAGCTCACCACAAATGATCGCGGACAGGGGTTCTGGGGCCAACGTCCTGACTTTC. This sequence encodes CASSPQMIADRGSGANVLTF. Combining the CDR3 with reference TRBV18 and TRBJ2-6 gives the whole variable domain NAGVMQNPRHLVRRRGQEARLRCSPMKGHSHVYWYRQLPEEGLKFMVYLQKENIIDESGMPKERFSAEFPKEGPSILRIQQVVRGDSAAYFCASSPQMIADRGSGANVLTFGAGSRLTVL.